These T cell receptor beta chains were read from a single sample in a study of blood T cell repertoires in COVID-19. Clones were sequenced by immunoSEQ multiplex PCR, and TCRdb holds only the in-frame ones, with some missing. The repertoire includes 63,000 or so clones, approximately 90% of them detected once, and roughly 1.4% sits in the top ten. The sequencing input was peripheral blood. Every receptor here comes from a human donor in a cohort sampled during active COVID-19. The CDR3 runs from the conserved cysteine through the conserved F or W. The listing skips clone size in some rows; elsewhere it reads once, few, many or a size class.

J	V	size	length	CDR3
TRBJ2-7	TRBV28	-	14	CASSLPGQLYEQYF
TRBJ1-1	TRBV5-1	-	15	CASSWETGGSTEAFF
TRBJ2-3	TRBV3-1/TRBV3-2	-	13	CASSQEETDTQYF
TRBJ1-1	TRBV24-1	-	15	CATSGGTGIYSEAFF
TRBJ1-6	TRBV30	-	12	CAWGGNNSPLHF
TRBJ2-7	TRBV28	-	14	CASSLAQGFYEQYF
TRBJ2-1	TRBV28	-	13	CASSLQGPNEQFF
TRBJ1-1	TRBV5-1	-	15	CASRARGLMNTEAFF
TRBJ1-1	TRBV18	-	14	CASSLTGLDTEAFF
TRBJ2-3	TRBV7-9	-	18	CASSLAWTSGVSTDTQYF
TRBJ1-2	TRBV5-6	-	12	CASSLGSLGYTF
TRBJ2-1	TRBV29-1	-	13	CSVEGDPGNEQFF
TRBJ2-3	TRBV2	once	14	CASRGGQGPDTQYF
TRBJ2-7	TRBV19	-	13	CASNDPGAGGPVF
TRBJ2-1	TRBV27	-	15	CASRAGLAGPNEQFF
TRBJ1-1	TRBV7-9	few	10	CASSLAEAFF
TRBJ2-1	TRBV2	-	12	CASNLARVEQFF
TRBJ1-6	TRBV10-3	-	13	CAVSPTVNSPLHF
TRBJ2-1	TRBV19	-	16	CASSTIAGRVHNEQFF
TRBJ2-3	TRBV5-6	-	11	CASSFADTQYF
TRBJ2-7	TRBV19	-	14	CASSEYGGRDEQYF
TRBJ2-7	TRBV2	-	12	CASRQGAYEQYF
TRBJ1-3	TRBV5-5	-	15	CASSLAGGMGNTIYF
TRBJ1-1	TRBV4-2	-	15	CASSPVGSLRSEAFF
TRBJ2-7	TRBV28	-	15	CASSLTSGSPYEQYF
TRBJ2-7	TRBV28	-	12	CASGSQGDEQYF
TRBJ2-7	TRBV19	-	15	CASSRYRDNSYEQYF
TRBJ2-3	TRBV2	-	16	CASSEGWAGSTDTQYF
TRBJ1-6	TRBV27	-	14	CASGAGPLNSPLHF
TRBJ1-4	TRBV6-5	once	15	CASSPTGTANEKLFF
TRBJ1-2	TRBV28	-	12	CASSWTGYGYTF
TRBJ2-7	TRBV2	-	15	CASKIAGKSSYEQYF
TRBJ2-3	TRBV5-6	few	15	CASSRTGAYTDTQYF
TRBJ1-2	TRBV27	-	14	CASRPVGAGYGYTF
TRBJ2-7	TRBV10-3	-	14	CATRLRSGNYEQYF
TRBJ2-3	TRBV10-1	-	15	CASSSGGLDTDTQYF
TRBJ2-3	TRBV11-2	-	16	CASSLAGGSSTDTQYF
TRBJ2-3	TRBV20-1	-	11	CSAAATDTQYF
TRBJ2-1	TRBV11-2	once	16	CASSAPGLAGGNEQFF
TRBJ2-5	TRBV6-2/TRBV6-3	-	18	CASSYASGRSSRQETQYF
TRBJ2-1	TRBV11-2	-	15	CASSLWYGGAGEQFF
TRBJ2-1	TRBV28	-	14	CASSLYSSYNEQFF
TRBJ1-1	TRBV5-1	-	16	CASSTGQGIWGTEAFF
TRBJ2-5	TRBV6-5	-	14	CASRGGAWGETQYF
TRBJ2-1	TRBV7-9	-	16	CASRVGQTGIGNEQFF
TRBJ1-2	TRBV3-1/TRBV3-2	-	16	CASSPPPHRDGYGYTF
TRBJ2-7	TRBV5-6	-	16	CASSLGLAGGFHEQYF
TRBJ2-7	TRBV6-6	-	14	CASSSSQGGGEQYF
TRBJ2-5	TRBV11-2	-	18	CASSLVPQVAGGTETQYF
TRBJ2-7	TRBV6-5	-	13	CASREAGGGEQYF
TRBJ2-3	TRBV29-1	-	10	CSAGGDTQYF
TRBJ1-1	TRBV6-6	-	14	CASSYGQLNTEAFF
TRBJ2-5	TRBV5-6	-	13	CASSPTGGETQYF
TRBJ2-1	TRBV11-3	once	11	CASSKGVRQFF
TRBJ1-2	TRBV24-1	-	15	CATSDWTGGSYGYTF